The 8 T cell receptor beta chains in this list originate from one sample, sequenced in a study of cytomegalovirus exposure and HLA in healthy donors (TCRdb year 2017). Library method: the immunoSEQ multiplex PCR assay. For the multiplex PCR, a mixture combining 60 forward primers for TCR Vbeta segments and 13 reverse primers for TCR Jbeta segments was used. What TCRdb holds here is the immuneACCESS table cut down to in-frame rearrangements. Part of the clones is not present; checked against another copy, under half of the missing clones reflect an unresolved V gene, and the others are unexplained. The sample table shows over 150,000 clones, and roughly 80% are seen once. Jointly, the top ten make up roughly 1.6% of the sample. The sequenced sample was PBMCs. Receptors were obtained from a woman aged 18-35 years in good health and CMV-seronegative.

The chain joins TRBV5-4 to TRBJ1-3; D gene unclear. Trimming removed 6 bases from V and 0 bases from J, with 13 bases in between. The CDR3 is made up of 15 amino acids. CDR1 is SGHNT, CDR2 YYREEE, per germline (reference sequence). CDR3 protein: CASTRGFLSGNTIYF. The CDR3 DNA sequence: TGTGCCAGCACCCGCGGATTTCTCTCTGGAAACACCATATATTTT. The full variable domain, completed using reference TRBV5-4 and TRBJ1-3, is ETGVTQSPTHLIKTRGQQVTLRCSSQSGHNTVSWYQQALGQGPQFIFQYYREEENGRGNFPPRFSGLQFPNYSSELNVNALELDDSALYLCASTRGFLSGNTIYFGEGSWLTVV.

The gene calls are TRBV30 and TRBJ1-4, with 8 nucleotides matching TRBD1. V was pared by 1 base and J by 3 bases, with 4 bases of the junction left unmatched. Per germline, CDR1 GTSNPN and CDR2 SVGIG (reference sequence). The CDR3 covers 15 residues. CDR3: CAWSGTGSPNEKLFF. The CDR3 DNA sequence: TGTGCCTGGAGTGGGACAGGGTCACCTAATGAAAAACTGTTTTTT.

This chain uses TRBV6-1 with TRBJ1-5; a possible D gene is TRBD1 (6 bases). Deletions cut 2 bases from V and 3 bases from J, with 11 bases between. Germline-derived CDR1 and CDR2 are MNHNS and SASEGT. The CDR3 extends over 15 amino acids. The chain's CDR3 is CASSEPGHLNQPQHF. DNA for the CDR3: TGTGCCAGCAGTGAACCGGGACACCTCAATCAGCCCCAGCATTTT.

The gene calls are TRBV30 and TRBJ2-7; 7 positions match TRBD2. Trimming took 2 bases from V and 10 from J; bases not matched to a gene: 5. CDR3 length: 11 amino acids. The germline V gene encodes CDR1 GTSNPN and CDR2 SVGIG (reference sequence). The CDR3 region is CAWSKEREQYF. Here the CDR3 DNA reads TGTGCCTGGAGTAAAGAGCGGGAACAGTACTTC.

This chain uses TRBV5-6 with TRBJ2-7; weak D call: TRBD2 (5 bases). This CDR3 has 15 residues. V lost 1 base and J 0 bases, leaving 11 bases between the germline ends. The germline V gene encodes CDR1 SGHDT and CDR2 YYEEEE. CDR3 bases: TGTGCCAGCAGCTTGTCTCTGGGGAGCTCCTACGAGCAGTACTTC. Its translation: CASSLSLGSSYEQYF. Full variable domain (remainder filled in from reference TRBV5-6 and TRBJ2-7): DAGVTQSPTHLIKTRGQQVTLRCSPKSGHDTVSWYQQALGQGPQFIFQYYEEEERQRGNFPDRFSGHQFPNYSSELNVNALLLGDSALYLCASSLSLGSSYEQYFGPGTRLTVT.

This clone was seen once. J is TRBJ2-2 and V is TRBV27, with 10 bases identical to TRBD2. J gave up 6 bases and V 3 bases, and 13 bases lay outside the gene matches. CDR1 is MNHEY, CDR2 SMNVEV, per germline (reference sequence). The length of the CDR3 is 18 residues. CDR3 amino acids: CASSFRTSGHAWPGELFF. The CDR3 bases are TGTGCCAGCAGTTTCCGGACTAGCGGACACGCTTGGCCCGGGGAGCTGTTTTTT.

This chain links TRBV6-4 with TRBJ1-5; D is unclear. CDR1 and CDR2 from the germline V gene are MRHNA and SNTAGT. Trimming took off 1 base at V and 0 bases at J, with 13 bases between the two ends. This CDR3 is 17 amino acids long. The CDR3 protein is CASSDLDSPYSNQPQHF. CDR3 nucleotide sequence: TGTGCCAGCAGTGACTTGGACTCACCTTATAGCAATCAGCCCCAGCATTTT.

This clone occurred once. The rearrangement joins TRBV6-5 to TRBJ2-7; possibly TRBD1 for D (6 bases). The CDR3 length is 14 residues. CDR1 is MNHEY and CDR2 is SVGAGI in the germline V gene. V was cut by 6 bases and J by 0 bases, with 12 bases left in between. DNA for the CDR3: TGTGCCAGCAGCACAGGGAGAAGCTCCTACGAGCAGTACTTC. This encodes CASSTGRSSYEQYF.